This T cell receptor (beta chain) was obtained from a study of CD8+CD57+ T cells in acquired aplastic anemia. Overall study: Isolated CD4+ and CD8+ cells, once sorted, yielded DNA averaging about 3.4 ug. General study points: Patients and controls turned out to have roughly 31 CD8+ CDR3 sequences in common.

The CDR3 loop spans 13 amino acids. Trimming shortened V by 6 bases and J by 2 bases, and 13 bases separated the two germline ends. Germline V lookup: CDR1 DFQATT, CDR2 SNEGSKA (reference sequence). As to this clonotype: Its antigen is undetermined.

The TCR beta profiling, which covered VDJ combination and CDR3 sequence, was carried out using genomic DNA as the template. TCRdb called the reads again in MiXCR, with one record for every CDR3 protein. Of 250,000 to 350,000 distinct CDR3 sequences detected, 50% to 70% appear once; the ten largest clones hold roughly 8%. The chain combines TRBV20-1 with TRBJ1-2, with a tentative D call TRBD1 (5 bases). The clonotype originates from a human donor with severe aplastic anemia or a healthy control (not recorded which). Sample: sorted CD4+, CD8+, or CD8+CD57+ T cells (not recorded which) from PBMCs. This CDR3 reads CSAGRTRNYGYTF. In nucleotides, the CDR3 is TGCAGTGCGGGAAGGACACGAAACTATGGCTACACCTTC.